One and the same sample provided the 14 T cell receptor beta chains below, sequenced in a study of regulatory and conventional T cells in RAG deficiency listed by TCRdb under 2017. Libraries were prepared through the immunoSEQ multiplex PCR assay. The immuneACCESS repertoire file appears here via TCRdb, limited to in-frame rearrangements. These files lack a portion of the clones; in checked studies, under half of the deficit traces to unresolved V genes, and the cause of the others is not known. This sample gives some 7,700 clones in total; approximately 95% of them show up just once. The ten largest make up around 1.4% of the sample. Before genomic DNA extraction, regulatory T cells were purified from blood as CD4+CD25-high CD127-low cells. These data are also associated with another study on regulatory T cells. The second publication reports: In the multiplex PCR, 52 forward TRBV primers and 13 reverse TRBJ primers were used, and assay-based and computational corrections were applied for amplification bias.

Sequencing input: CD127- CD25+ CD4+ Tregs sorted from blood. These TCRs come from a human donor in good health.

The genes are TRBV5-1 and TRBJ1-2; D remains unclear. V was cut by 3 bases and J by 7 bases, with 16 bases left in between. This CDR3 is built from 14 residues. Germline V gene data show CDR1 as SGHRS and CDR2 as YFSETQ. The CDR3 is CASSSTLVRGGYTF. The CDR3 DNA reads TGCGCCAGCAGCTCCACCCTCGTCCGGGGTGGCTACACCTTC.

The V and J genes are TRBV4-1 and TRBJ1-1; no firm D call. Germline values: CDR1 MGHRA, CDR2 YSYEKL. V lost 0 bases to trimming and J lost 0 bases, with 8 bases between them. CDR3 length equals 15 residues. The CDR3 nucleotides read TGCGCCAGCAGCCAAGATGCTGAGTTGAACACTGAAGCTTTCTTT. Its protein is CASSQDAELNTEAFF.

V usage is TRBV6-6 and J usage is TRBJ1-5; possible D gene TRBD1, 5 bases. Germline V gene sequence: CDR1 MNHNY, CDR2 SVGAGI (reference sequence). This CDR3 contains 16 residues. V was clipped by 5 bases and J by 0 bases, with 14 bases between them. CDR3 amino acids: CASSPRQGNSNQPQHF. The CDR3 nucleotides read TGTGCCAGCAGTCCCCGCCAGGGAAATAGCAATCAGCCCCAGCATTTT.

V and J are TRBV11-3 and TRBJ2-5; TRBD2 aligns across 14 bases. V lost 1 base and J lost 2; bases outside the gene matches: 3. CDR1 is SGHNT and CDR2 is YENEEA in the germline V gene. CDR3 length equals 17 residues. CDR3 region: CASSLGGTSGGQETQYF. In nucleotides, the CDR3 is TGTGCCAGCAGCTTAGGTGGGACTAGCGGGGGACAAGAGACCCAGTACTTC.

This rearrangement joins TRBV4-3 to TRBJ2-1; 7 positions agree with TRBD2. This CDR3 is 15 amino acids long. CDR1 LGHNA and CDR2 YSLEER come from the germline V gene. V lost 0 bases and J lost 7; bases outside the gene matches: 6. The CDR3 is CASSQDRREWNEQFF. CDR3 coding DNA: TGCGCCAGCAGCCAAGATAGGCGGGAGTGGAATGAGCAGTTCTTC.

The V gene is TRBV7-9, the J gene TRBJ2-5; 11 bases line up with TRBD2. CDR1 and CDR2 from the germline V gene are SEHNR and FQNEAQ (reference sequence). CDR3 length: 16 amino acids. The V gene end was trimmed by 5 bases and the J gene end by 3 bases; junction bases not matched to a gene: 8. CDR3 in amino acids: CASSLTSGSPEETQYF. The CDR3 coding sequence is TGTGCCAGCAGCCTTACTAGCGGGAGTCCCGAAGAGACCCAGTACTTC.

This chain joins TRBV11-2 and TRBJ1-1; D ambiguous. CDR1 SGHAT and CDR2 FQNNGV come from the germline V gene. The CDR3 spans 14 residues. The ends were cut back, 2 bases at V and 0 bases at J, with 7 bases in the middle. CDR3 amino acids: CASSLQNMNTEAFF. CDR3 DNA sequence: TGTGCCAGCAGCTTACAGAATATGAACACTGAAGCTTTCTTT.

This clone has only a few counts. This sequence joins TRBV19 and TRBJ1-4; D is undetermined. V gave up 6 bases and J gave up 5 bases, with 13 bases separating them. Per the germline V gene, CDR1 is LNHDA and CDR2 is SQIVND (reference sequence). This CDR3 has 14 amino acids. Here the CDR3 reads CASRTANQNEKLFF. The CDR3 nucleotides are TGTGCCAGTAGAACCGCGAACCAAAATGAAAAACTGTTTTTT.

This chain links TRBV9 with TRBJ2-1; TRBD2 agrees at 9 bases. J lost 6 bases, V lost 0 bases, and 7 bases had no gene match. Germline V CDR1 and CDR2: SGDLS, YYNGEE. This CDR3 region has 16 residues. This CDR3 reads CASSVEGGGASNEQFF. The DNA for the CDR3 is TGTGCCAGCAGCGTAGAGGGCGGGGGGGCCAGCAATGAGCAGTTCTTC.

The V gene is TRBV11-2, the J gene TRBJ2-3, with D uncertain. Germline V gene sequence: CDR1 SGHAT, CDR2 FQNNGV. Trimming removed 5 bases from V and 14 bases from J, with 17 bases in between. The CDR3 covers 12 residues. The CDR3 bases are TGTGCCAGCAGCCCCAACACAATCCGTCTGTATTTT. This translates into CASSPNTIRLYF.

This clone is a singleton in its sample. The V gene is TRBV2, the J gene TRBJ2-7, with 12 bases aligning to TRBD2. V lost 5 bases, J lost 0 bases, and 2 bases stayed unmatched. Germline assignment: CDR1 SNHLY and CDR2 FYNNEI. The CDR3 has 15 residues. CDR3 nucleotides: TGTGCCAGCAGTCGGACTAGCGGGGACTCCTACGAGCAGTACTTC. This sequence encodes CASSRTSGDSYEQYF.

The J gene is TRBJ1-1, the V gene TRBV19, with a weak D call TRBD1 (6 bases). There are 13 residues in the CDR3. V gave up 4 bases and J gave up 1 base, with 7 bases separating them. The V gene's germline CDR1 is LNHDA and CDR2 SQIVND (reference sequence). CDR3 coding DNA: TGTGCCAGTAGTAGGACAGAGAACACTGAAGCTTTCTTT. It is translated as CASSRTENTEAFF.

This clone is a singleton in its sample. The V call is TRBV6-1, the J call TRBJ2-1; D is possibly TRBD1 (6 bases). Germline lookup yields CDR1 MNHNS and CDR2 SASEGT. V lost 0 bases and J 3 bases, leaving 15 bases between the germline ends. The CDR3 is 17 amino acids. The CDR3 DNA follows: TGTGCCAGCAGTGAAGCCCTGTGGAGGACAGTCTACAATGAGCAGTTCTTC. This sequence encodes CASSEALWRTVYNEQFF.

The chain uses TRBV7-2 and TRBJ2-2, with 7 bases identical to TRBD1. The germline CDR1 and CDR2 sequences are SGHTA and FQGNSA. There are 15 residues in the CDR3. With 4 bases clipped from V and 1 base from J, the junction kept 3 bases outside the gene matches. CDR3 nucleotides: TGTGCCAGCAGCTCGGACAGGAGGAACACCGGGGAGCTGTTTTTT. Its translation is CASSSDRRNTGELFF.